This TCR beta chain was profiled in a study of cytomegalovirus exposure and HLA in healthy donors (dated by TCRdb to 2016 to 2017). Regarding the research as a whole: According to a later analysis, one platform produced both the approximately 110 validation repertoires and the 666 repertoires of the first cohort. The study aimed to test whether cataloging public T cell receptors could reveal signatures of past pathogen exposure. High-throughput TCR immunosequencing, statistical association of individual TCRs with disease status, and machine learning were combined to predict cytomegalovirus infection status. Besides the first cohort of 550 to 750 subjects, a separate validation cohort made up of over 100 different subjects was used. Points the paper makes about the study in general: In vitro tests confirmed that a few of the cytomegalovirus-associated TCR beta chains recognize cytomegalovirus antigens. A later analysis lacked HLA typing for the validation cohort, so it scored co-occurrence in that cohort across all 110 or so repertoires. Most TCR sequences were seen in very few donors, while some public TCRs were found in many individuals. The authors suggested that the approach could potentially be extended to other disease states and immunological phenotypes. The classifier was reported to diagnose cytomegalovirus status with high specificity and sensitivity in both the original and validation cohorts. Of the cluster scores, roughly 95% were above 0 in a later analysis, which found that TCRs clustered in the first cohort also tended to co-occur in the 95 to 150 validation repertoires. A total of 150 or so TCR beta chains were listed by the study as associated with cytomegalovirus.

Worth noting for this clone: Its recognized antigen is unknown. No base quality information exists; no much larger clone differs at one position.

Donors formed part of the validation cohort, which comprised over a hundred subjects and was distinct from the first cohort of 550 to 850 subjects. Libraries were made using the immunoSEQ multiplex PCR assay. On the study's bioinformatics: To diagnose cytomegalovirus status from the catalog of TCR beta chain sequences, a statistical classification framework was built. The source is immuneACCESS, and TCRdb retained only in-frame sequences with V and J called. Part of the clones is not carried over; for the studies checked, unresolved V genes explain less than half of this, and the remainder is unexplained. V and J calls and clone size are those listed in that table; D and trimming were worked out from the DNA. The sample table records 90,000 to 150,000 clones; approximately 87% of these occur just once. About 6.9% of the sample rests with the top ten. Sequences SGHTS (CDR1) and YDEGEE (CDR2) are obtained from the germline V gene. Trimming removed 0 bases from V and 1 base from J, leaving 17 bases between the germline ends. Including the terminal cysteine and phenylalanine, the CDR3 comprises 19 residues. The retained sequence is limited to the CDR3, 57 bases, with the frame set at the first base.

The chain is made from TRBV5-8 and TRBJ2-6; the D gene is perhaps TRBD2, on 7 matching bases. The TCR comes from a woman in her late teens or twenties in good health and CMV-seropositive. The sequencing sample was made of PBMCs. The CDR3 loop reads CASSLGGGRLTSGANVLTF. DNA sequence: TGTGCCAGCAGCTTGGGGGGGGGCAGGCTGACTTCTGGGGCCAACGTCCTGACTTTC.